The T cell receptor beta chain described here comes from a study of T-cell memory formation after mild COVID-19. Study-level points and caveats: Researchers report contracting CD4+ clones mostly in CM and EM, with CD8+ clones in EMRA. Clones contracting across day 15 to 85 had a balanced CD4/CD8 profile; later expanding clones leaned CD4+. SARS-CoV-2 specificity was not confirmed for second-wave clones peaking on day 37.

TCRdb re-called the 5' RACE reads through MiXCR, storing one row per CDR3 protein. The sample has about 440,000 distinct CDR3 sequences; approximately 20% are singletons. On this clonotype itself: Its specificity is unknown.

Trimming cost V 2 bases and J 2 bases; bases outside gene matches: 7. Per the germline V gene, CDR1 is MNHEY and CDR2 is SVGEGT. The CDR3 extends over 17 amino acids. Sequenced material: PBMCs or a T cell subset sorted from them (not recorded which). The sequence was obtained from an adult woman who had mild COVID-19 (a few samples of this study predate the infection). Cell type and time point are not known. The V gene is TRBV6-2 or TRBV6-3, the J gene TRBJ1-2; 11 nucleotides align to TRBD1. The CDR3 DNA is TGTGCCAGCAGTTACGAACCCCGGGACAGGGGGAACTATGGCTACACCTTC. It translates to CASSYEPRDRGNYGYTF.